The rows below give T cell receptor beta chains drawn from one sample of a study of cytomegalovirus exposure and HLA in healthy donors. TCRdb's copy holds only in-frame clones and misses some; the assay was immunoSEQ multiplex PCR. Altogether roughly 100,000 clones are present, about 68% being singletons, with the ten largest covering less than 4.5%. The source material was PBMCs. These receptor sequences come from a man aged 25-40 years in good health and CMV-seropositive. CDR3s include the opening cysteine and the closing phenylalanine or tryptophan. Each record gives: D gene, J gene, clone size, V gene, CDR3 DNA, CDR3 protein. D genes are given only for firm matches. Where a row states a size, it is once, few, many or the class of an expanded clone; other rows omit it.

d_gene: -
j_gene: TRBJ1-1
abundance: -
v_gene: TRBV6-1
CDR3nt: TGTGCCAGCAGTGTCCTAGGCATCACTGAAGCTTTCTTT
CDR3aa: CASSVLGITEAFF

d_gene: -
j_gene: TRBJ2-1
abundance: -
v_gene: TRBV27
CDR3nt: TGTGCCACCCGAGCAGGAGGCGGTCCATCCTACAATGAGCAGTTCTTC
CDR3aa: CATRAGGGPSYNEQFF

d_gene: TRBD1
j_gene: TRBJ2-7
abundance: -
v_gene: TRBV7-6
CDR3nt: TGTGCCAGCAGCCCCGGGACAGAGACCTACGAGCAGTACTTC
CDR3aa: CASSPGTETYEQYF

d_gene: TRBD2
j_gene: TRBJ2-3
abundance: -
v_gene: TRBV5-1
CDR3nt: TGCGCCAGCAGCCCCGGGGTAGCGGGGGTTACGCAGTATTTT
CDR3aa: CASSPGVAGVTQYF

d_gene: TRBD1
j_gene: TRBJ1-6
abundance: -
v_gene: TRBV6-5
CDR3nt: TGTGCCAGCAGTAGGGACAGGGGTAGTTCACCCCTCCACTTT
CDR3aa: CASSRDRGSSPLHF

d_gene: -
j_gene: TRBJ2-3
abundance: few
v_gene: TRBV7-2
CDR3nt: TGTGCCAGCAGCCTAAGAGATACGCAGTATTTT
CDR3aa: CASSLRDTQYF

d_gene: -
j_gene: TRBJ2-2
abundance: -
v_gene: TRBV7-9
CDR3nt: TGTGCCAGCAGCCGACAACTAAAGGGGACACCGAACACCGGGGAGCTGTTTTTT
CDR3aa: CASSRQLKGTPNTGELFF

d_gene: -
j_gene: TRBJ2-2
abundance: -
v_gene: TRBV5-1
CDR3nt: TGCGCCAGCAGGGACGGACAGAGACCGAACACCGGGGAGCTGTTTTTT
CDR3aa: CASRDGQRPNTGELFF

d_gene: -
j_gene: TRBJ1-1
abundance: -
v_gene: TRBV19
CDR3nt: TGTGCCAGTAGTATCGGTGAGGGCGGACCAAACACTGAAGCTTTCTTT
CDR3aa: CASSIGEGGPNTEAFF

d_gene: -
j_gene: TRBJ2-7
abundance: few
v_gene: TRBV6-1
CDR3nt: TGTGCCAGCGGGAAGCAGGGCTACGAGCAGTACTTC
CDR3aa: CASGKQGYEQYF

d_gene: -
j_gene: TRBJ2-2
abundance: few
v_gene: TRBV9
CDR3nt: TGTGCCAGCAGCGTAGGGGTTGGAGTGACCACCGGGGAGCTGTTTTTT
CDR3aa: CASSVGVGVTTGELFF

d_gene: -
j_gene: TRBJ2-5
abundance: -
v_gene: TRBV7-7
CDR3nt: TGTGCTAGCAGGGGACTATCTCAAGAGACCCAGTACTTC
CDR3aa: CASRGLSQETQYF

d_gene: -
j_gene: TRBJ1-3
abundance: -
v_gene: TRBV4-1
CDR3nt: TGCGCCAGCAGCCCGCTGGAAACAGGCCCTGGAAACACCATATATTTT
CDR3aa: CASSPLETGPGNTIYF

d_gene: -
j_gene: TRBJ2-7
abundance: few
v_gene: TRBV5-1
CDR3nt: TGCGCCAGCAGCTTGGCCGGGGACGAGCAGTACTTC
CDR3aa: CASSLAGDEQYF

d_gene: -
j_gene: TRBJ2-7
abundance: -
v_gene: TRBV19
CDR3nt: TGTGCCAGTAGTATAGATACAGGGTCCTACGAGCAGTACTTC
CDR3aa: CASSIDTGSYEQYF

d_gene: -
j_gene: TRBJ2-5
abundance: -
v_gene: TRBV19
CDR3nt: TGTGCCAGTAGTTCGGGCACCTCCTGGGAGCAGTACTTC
CDR3aa: CASSSGTSWEQYF

d_gene: TRBD2
j_gene: TRBJ2-7
abundance: -
v_gene: TRBV5-1
CDR3nt: TGCGCCAGCAGGACGACTAGCGATGGCGAGCAGTACTTC
CDR3aa: CASRTTSDGEQYF

d_gene: -
j_gene: TRBJ2-7
abundance: -
v_gene: TRBV9
CDR3nt: TGTGCCAGCAGCGTAGCTCCAGGCCCCTACGAGCAGTACTTC
CDR3aa: CASSVAPGPYEQYF

d_gene: TRBD1
j_gene: TRBJ2-2
abundance: -
v_gene: TRBV5-6
CDR3nt: TGTGCCAGCAGGCGGACAGGGGGAGCCGGGGAGCTGTTTTTT
CDR3aa: CASRRTGGAGELFF

d_gene: -
j_gene: TRBJ2-1
abundance: -
v_gene: TRBV13
CDR3nt: TGTGCCAGCAGCATCCGGGACTTTTACAATGAGCAGTTCTTC
CDR3aa: CASSIRDFYNEQFF

d_gene: -
j_gene: TRBJ2-2
abundance: few
v_gene: TRBV4-2
CDR3nt: TGTGCCAGCAGCCAAGAACGCGGAGGGGGGGGTGCCGGGGAGCTGTTTTTT
CDR3aa: CASSQERGGGGAGELFF

d_gene: -
j_gene: TRBJ1-1
abundance: -
v_gene: TRBV11-2
CDR3nt: TGTGCCAGCAGCTTAGCCCCCCGGGTGAACACTGAAGCTTTCTTT
CDR3aa: CASSLAPRVNTEAFF

d_gene: -
j_gene: TRBJ1-1
abundance: -
v_gene: TRBV29-1
CDR3nt: TGCAGCGTTGACAGGGTCGCTGAAGCTTTCTTT
CDR3aa: CSVDRVAEAFF

d_gene: -
j_gene: TRBJ1-5
abundance: few
v_gene: TRBV30
CDR3nt: TGTGCCTGGAGTCTCGACAGCAGCAATCAGCCCCAGCATTTT
CDR3aa: CAWSLDSSNQPQHF

d_gene: TRBD1
j_gene: TRBJ1-4
abundance: -
v_gene: TRBV18
CDR3nt: TGTGCCAGCTCACTCGCAGGGGGTGAAAAACTGTTTTTT
CDR3aa: CASSLAGGEKLFF

d_gene: -
j_gene: TRBJ2-5
abundance: -
v_gene: TRBV6-5
CDR3nt: TGTGCCAGCAGTTCTCAAGAGACCCAGTACTTC
CDR3aa: CASSSQETQYF

d_gene: -
j_gene: TRBJ2-3
abundance: -
v_gene: TRBV19
CDR3nt: TGTGCCAGTAGAATCAGGGGAGAGACAGATACGCAGTATTTT
CDR3aa: CASRIRGETDTQYF

d_gene: TRBD2
j_gene: TRBJ2-1
abundance: once
v_gene: TRBV7-8
CDR3nt: TGTGCCAGCAGCTTAGTCGGGGGGGACAATGAGCAGTTCTTC
CDR3aa: CASSLVGGDNEQFF

d_gene: -
j_gene: TRBJ2-5
abundance: few
v_gene: TRBV10-3
CDR3nt: TGTGCCATCAGTGGAGAACAGCTCCAAGAGACCCAGTACTTC
CDR3aa: CAISGEQLQETQYF

d_gene: TRBD2
j_gene: TRBJ2-2
abundance: -
v_gene: TRBV4-1
CDR3nt: TGCGCCAGCAGCCAAGCGGCGGGGGGGGACACCGGGGAGCTGTTTTTT
CDR3aa: CASSQAAGGDTGELFF

d_gene: -
j_gene: TRBJ2-2
abundance: few
v_gene: TRBV19
CDR3nt: TGTGCCAGTAGCGGGCAGGGGAAACTAAGGAACTCAAGGACCGGGGAGCTGTTTTTT
CDR3aa: CASSGQGKLRNSRTGELFF

d_gene: -
j_gene: TRBJ1-1
abundance: -
v_gene: TRBV15
CDR3nt: TGTGCCACCAGCGTCCGGGTTGGCACTGAAGCTTTCTTT
CDR3aa: CATSVRVGTEAFF

d_gene: -
j_gene: TRBJ1-2
abundance: -
v_gene: TRBV5-1
CDR3nt: TGCGCCAGCAGCCGGGATGGGGGGATCTATGGCTACACCTTC
CDR3aa: CASSRDGGIYGYTF

d_gene: TRBD1
j_gene: TRBJ1-2
abundance: -
v_gene: TRBV11-2
CDR3nt: TGTGCCAGCACCGACAGGGCGACCTATGGCTACACCTTC
CDR3aa: CASTDRATYGYTF

d_gene: -
j_gene: TRBJ1-1
abundance: -
v_gene: TRBV28
CDR3nt: TGTGCCAGCAGTACCGGGGGCACTGAAGCTTTCTTT
CDR3aa: CASSTGGTEAFF

d_gene: TRBD2
j_gene: TRBJ2-7
abundance: -
v_gene: TRBV5-1
CDR3nt: TGCGCCAGCAGCTTTACGACTAGCGGGGAGGGGGAGCAGTACTTC
CDR3aa: CASSFTTSGEGEQYF

d_gene: TRBD1
j_gene: TRBJ2-2
abundance: -
v_gene: TRBV5-1
CDR3nt: TGCGCCAGCGGTTCCCCGGGACAGTACACCGGGGAGCTGTTTTTT
CDR3aa: CASGSPGQYTGELFF

d_gene: TRBD1
j_gene: TRBJ2-1
abundance: -
v_gene: TRBV19
CDR3nt: TGTGCCAGTAGTATGGTGACAGGGGGATACAATGAGCAGTTCTTC
CDR3aa: CASSMVTGGYNEQFF

d_gene: -
j_gene: TRBJ1-6
abundance: once
v_gene: TRBV30
CDR3nt: TGTGCCTGGAGTGGACTGAATTCACCCCTCCACTTT
CDR3aa: CAWSGLNSPLHF

d_gene: TRBD1
j_gene: TRBJ1-2
abundance: -
v_gene: TRBV6-5
CDR3nt: TGTGCCAGCAGCCCTACCTTACAGGGGCCGACGGGCTACACCTTC
CDR3aa: CASSPTLQGPTGYTF

d_gene: TRBD2
j_gene: TRBJ2-1
abundance: -
v_gene: TRBV5-1
CDR3nt: TGCGCCAGCAGCTTGGCTAGCGGGGGGCGTAACTACAATGAGCAGTTCTTC
CDR3aa: CASSLASGGRNYNEQFF

d_gene: TRBD1
j_gene: TRBJ2-1
abundance: -
v_gene: TRBV25-1
CDR3nt: TGTGCCAGCAGTGAAGCTGGGACAGGCTACAATGAGCAGTTCTTC
CDR3aa: CASSEAGTGYNEQFF

d_gene: TRBD2
j_gene: TRBJ2-3
abundance: -
v_gene: TRBV2
CDR3nt: TGTGCCAGCAGTGAGACCTTCCCGACTAGCGGGGGAACAGATACGCAGTATTTT
CDR3aa: CASSETFPTSGGTDTQYF

d_gene: -
j_gene: TRBJ2-7
abundance: few
v_gene: TRBV2
CDR3nt: TGTGCCAGCAGTGAAGGCTCAGGGAAATTCTACGAGCAGTACTTC
CDR3aa: CASSEGSGKFYEQYF

d_gene: -
j_gene: TRBJ1-5
abundance: -
v_gene: TRBV6-6
CDR3nt: TGTGCCAGCAGTTATGGGACATATAGCAATCAGCCCCAGCATTTT
CDR3aa: CASSYGTYSNQPQHF

d_gene: TRBD1
j_gene: TRBJ1-2
abundance: -
v_gene: TRBV10-3
CDR3nt: TGTGCCATCAGGCCGGACAGGGCTGTCTACACCTTC
CDR3aa: CAIRPDRAVYTF

d_gene: TRBD2
j_gene: TRBJ2-1
abundance: once
v_gene: TRBV2
CDR3nt: TGTGCCAGCACCGGTAGCGGGGGGGGTTACAATGAGCAGTTCTTC
CDR3aa: CASTGSGGGYNEQFF

d_gene: -
j_gene: TRBJ2-7
abundance: -
v_gene: TRBV7-9
CDR3nt: TGTGCCAGCAGTCTCCATACGGGGGGCTCCAGCTCCTACGAGCAGTACTTC
CDR3aa: CASSLHTGGSSSYEQYF

d_gene: -
j_gene: TRBJ2-5
abundance: few
v_gene: TRBV6-1
CDR3nt: TGTGCCAGCAGTGAGGGGCTACTATACGGGACCCAGTACTTC
CDR3aa: CASSEGLLYGTQYF

d_gene: -
j_gene: TRBJ2-2
abundance: -
v_gene: TRBV5-6
CDR3nt: TGTGCCAGCAGTTTCCCGGGACACACGAACACCGGGGAGCTGTTTTTT
CDR3aa: CASSFPGHTNTGELFF

d_gene: TRBD1
j_gene: TRBJ1-6
abundance: -
v_gene: TRBV11-3
CDR3nt: TGTGCCAGCACCCTCGGGACAGGGGGCGGTTCACCCCTCCACTTT
CDR3aa: CASTLGTGGGSPLHF

d_gene: -
j_gene: TRBJ1-1
abundance: -
v_gene: TRBV6-5
CDR3nt: TGTGCCAGCAGTGAAAGGGGCTGGACTGAAGCTTTCTTT
CDR3aa: CASSERGWTEAFF

d_gene: TRBD1
j_gene: TRBJ1-3
abundance: -
v_gene: TRBV6-4
CDR3nt: TGTGCCAGCACCGGGACAGGGGACCCTGTAAAGACCGTGATATATTTT
CDR3aa: CASTGTGDPVKTVIYF

d_gene: -
j_gene: TRBJ2-7
abundance: -
v_gene: TRBV4-1
CDR3nt: TGCGCCAGCAGCCACCGGGGGTACGAGCAGTACTTC
CDR3aa: CASSHRGYEQYF